This paragraph covers one TCR beta chain sequence. Its matching antigen is unknown. This record comes from a study of human CD8 memory T cell subsets. Points from the study as a whole: The overlap between stem-like memory and precursor exhausted T cell repertoires was minimal. While effector memory cells differed, stem-like memory and precursor exhausted T cells had similarly high diversity.

Germline assignment: CDR1 SEHNR and CDR2 FQNEAQ (reference sequence). CDR3 length equals 13 residues. UMI-labeled 5' RACE was the method by which TCR beta libraries were made. Methods used by the authors: The number of functional CDR3 beta clonotypes in each TCR beta library ranged from roughly 3,000 to 20,000. TCRdb derives one entry per CDR3 protein from the 5' RACE reads, leaving out DNA. TCRdb's processing, not the authors' own work, is the source of the V and J calls. The repertoire table contains about 10,000 distinct CDR3 sequences. Total CD8+ T cells were enriched by negative magnetic separation.

This sequence was found in a human donor in good health. The V gene is TRBV7-9, the J gene TRBJ2-5; TCRdb's D gene call, TRBD1, goes unchecked for lack of DNA. Sequenced sample: CD8+ T cells from PBMCs. The CDR3 here is CASSQDRRETQYF.